The rows below give T cell receptor beta chains drawn from one sample of a study of cytomegalovirus exposure and HLA in healthy donors. Profiling relied on immunoSEQ multiplex PCR, and the TCRdb table lists in-frame clones only, not all of them. The data show about 190,000 clones, roughly 80% seen once. Source material: PBMCs. The receptors shown here come from a woman aged 18 to 35 in good health and CMV-seronegative. Each CDR3 is given with its conserved first and last residue. D genes are given only for firm matches. Rows may omit the clone size; those that give it use once, few, many or a size class.

d_call: TRBD2; v_call: TRBV14; j_call: TRBJ2-3; clone_size: .; cdr3_nt: TGTGCCAGCAGCCAAAACTCGGGGGGGCTAGCGGGGACTACGCAGTATTTT; cdr3_aa: CASSQNSGGLAGTTQYF
d_call: .; v_call: TRBV5-1; j_call: TRBJ2-3; clone_size: once; cdr3_nt: TGCGCCAGCAGCTTGGGGCTGGGGGGAACTTTCCTCACAGATACGCAGTATTTT; cdr3_aa: CASSLGLGGTFLTDTQYF
d_call: TRBD2; v_call: TRBV9; j_call: TRBJ2-5; clone_size: .; cdr3_nt: TGTGCCAGCAGCGCGGGATCAAGACTAGCGGGGCAAGAGACCCAGTACTTC; cdr3_aa: CASSAGSRLAGQETQYF
d_call: .; v_call: TRBV7-9; j_call: TRBJ2-7; clone_size: .; cdr3_nt: TGTGCCAGCAGCTTAGCTAGGAGGGACGAGCAGTACTTC; cdr3_aa: CASSLARRDEQYF
d_call: TRBD1; v_call: TRBV5-1; j_call: TRBJ2-1; clone_size: .; cdr3_nt: TGCGCCAGCAGACTCCAACAGGTAAGATTGGACAGGAAAACCTACAATGAGCAGTTCTTC; cdr3_aa: CASRLQQVRLDRKTYNEQFF
d_call: TRBD2; v_call: TRBV6-5; j_call: TRBJ2-2; clone_size: .; cdr3_nt: TGTGCCAGCAGTTGGGAACGGGGACTATCGGCCGGGGAGCTGTTTTTT; cdr3_aa: CASSWERGLSAGELFF
d_call: TRBD2; v_call: TRBV9; j_call: TRBJ2-2; clone_size: .; cdr3_nt: TGTGCCAGCAGCGGGGGACTAGCGGGAGGGTCCGGGGAGCTGTTTTTT; cdr3_aa: CASSGGLAGGSGELFF
d_call: .; v_call: TRBV19; j_call: TRBJ1-6; clone_size: .; cdr3_nt: TGTGCCAGTAGGACAGGACGGCTGAATTCACCCCTCCACTTT; cdr3_aa: CASRTGRLNSPLHF
d_call: .; v_call: TRBV6-4; j_call: TRBJ1-1; clone_size: .; cdr3_nt: TGTGCCAGCAGTGACCGGAGGAACACTGAAGCTTTCTTT; cdr3_aa: CASSDRRNTEAFF
d_call: TRBD2; v_call: TRBV7-6; j_call: TRBJ2-5; clone_size: .; cdr3_nt: TGTGCCAGCACCTCGGACGGCCCGGGAGGGTGGTACTTC; cdr3_aa: CASTSDGPGGWYF
d_call: TRBD1; v_call: TRBV4-3; j_call: TRBJ2-7; clone_size: few; cdr3_nt: TGCGCCAGCAGCCCTTCCGGGACAGGGGGAGACGAGCAGTACTTC; cdr3_aa: CASSPSGTGGDEQYF
d_call: TRBD1; v_call: TRBV28; j_call: TRBJ1-6; clone_size: .; cdr3_nt: TGTGCCAGCAGTTTATCTGCAGGGGGTAATTCACCCCTCCACTTT; cdr3_aa: CASSLSAGGNSPLHF
d_call: TRBD1; v_call: TRBV6-4; j_call: TRBJ1-1; clone_size: .; cdr3_nt: TGTGCCAGCAGTCTTGGGACAGGCAACACTGAAGCTTTCTTT; cdr3_aa: CASSLGTGNTEAFF
d_call: TRBD2; v_call: TRBV9; j_call: TRBJ2-7; clone_size: few; cdr3_nt: TGTGCCAGCAGCGTAGCGGGAGGGAGCTCCTACGAGCAGTACTTC; cdr3_aa: CASSVAGGSSYEQYF
d_call: .; v_call: TRBV4-3; j_call: TRBJ2-2; clone_size: .; cdr3_nt: TGCGCCAGCAGCCAAGGCAGGGCAACCGGGGAGCTGTTTTTT; cdr3_aa: CASSQGRATGELFF
d_call: TRBD1; v_call: TRBV7-6; j_call: TRBJ1-3; clone_size: .; cdr3_nt: TGTGCCAGCAGCTTAAGGGGGCCCTCTGGAAACACCATATATTTT; cdr3_aa: CASSLRGPSGNTIYF
d_call: .; v_call: TRBV2; j_call: TRBJ1-3; clone_size: .; cdr3_nt: TGTGCCAGCAGTGAAGGGGGCGTCTCTGGAAACACCATATATTTT; cdr3_aa: CASSEGGVSGNTIYF
d_call: TRBD2; v_call: TRBV6-5; j_call: TRBJ2-7; clone_size: .; cdr3_nt: TGTGCCAGCAGACGACTAGCGGGAGCCGAGCAGTACTTC; cdr3_aa: CASRRLAGAEQYF
d_call: .; v_call: TRBV28; j_call: TRBJ1-5; clone_size: .; cdr3_nt: TGTGCCAGCTCTACGAGGAATCAGCCCCAGCATTTT; cdr3_aa: CASSTRNQPQHF
d_call: .; v_call: TRBV15; j_call: TRBJ1-1; clone_size: few; cdr3_nt: TGTGCCACCAGCAGAGAAGGGGCGACTGAAGCTTTCTTT; cdr3_aa: CATSREGATEAFF
d_call: .; v_call: TRBV18; j_call: TRBJ2-7; clone_size: .; cdr3_nt: TGTGCCAGCTCTCCCCCCCGGTCCTACGAGCAGTACTTC; cdr3_aa: CASSPPRSYEQYF
d_call: TRBD1; v_call: TRBV7-7; j_call: TRBJ2-1; clone_size: .; cdr3_nt: TGTGCCAGCAGCCTAGGGACAGGGTCTCGGAATGAGCAGTTCTTC; cdr3_aa: CASSLGTGSRNEQFF
d_call: TRBD2; v_call: TRBV7-2; j_call: TRBJ2-7; clone_size: once; cdr3_nt: TGTGCCAGCAGCTCTAGCGGGGCCCTCTACGAGCAGTACTTC; cdr3_aa: CASSSSGALYEQYF
d_call: TRBD2; v_call: TRBV7-9; j_call: TRBJ2-6; clone_size: .; cdr3_nt: TGTTCCAGCAGCTTAAGTGGGAAGCGGGACGGTGGGGCCAACGTCCTGACTTTC; cdr3_aa: CSSSLSGKRDGGANVLTF
d_call: TRBD2; v_call: TRBV29-1; j_call: TRBJ2-6; clone_size: .; cdr3_nt: TGCAGCGTTGTCTCCAGCGGGAGGTCTGGGGCCAACGTCCTGACTTTC; cdr3_aa: CSVVSSGRSGANVLTF
d_call: .; v_call: TRBV5-1; j_call: TRBJ2-5; clone_size: .; cdr3_nt: TGCGCCAGCAGCGGGTCACTGACACCTTACCAAGAGACCCAGTACTTC; cdr3_aa: CASSGSLTPYQETQYF
d_call: .; v_call: TRBV30; j_call: TRBJ1-5; clone_size: few; cdr3_nt: TGTGCCTGGAGTGACGGGGGCAATCAGCCCCAGCATTTT; cdr3_aa: CAWSDGGNQPQHF
d_call: .; v_call: TRBV7-2; j_call: TRBJ1-5; clone_size: .; cdr3_nt: TGTGCCAGCAGCTCAGGACAGACCAATCAGCCCCAGCATTTT; cdr3_aa: CASSSGQTNQPQHF
d_call: .; v_call: TRBV5-8; j_call: TRBJ1-4; clone_size: .; cdr3_nt: TGTGCCAGCAGCCCCCAGGGGACGACAACTAATGAAAAACTGTTTTTT; cdr3_aa: CASSPQGTTTNEKLFF
d_call: TRBD1; v_call: TRBV6-5; j_call: TRBJ2-2; clone_size: .; cdr3_nt: TGTGCCAGCAGACCGGGACAGGGGGTGACCGGGGAGCTGTTTTTT; cdr3_aa: CASRPGQGVTGELFF
d_call: TRBD2; v_call: TRBV4-1; j_call: TRBJ2-3; clone_size: few; cdr3_nt: TGCGCCAGCAGCCAAGAGCCGCGACTAGCGGGAGGGCCCTCAGATACGCAGTATTTT; cdr3_aa: CASSQEPRLAGGPSDTQYF
d_call: .; v_call: TRBV6-5; j_call: TRBJ1-4; clone_size: .; cdr3_nt: TGTGCCAGCACCAAGGGGAGGGGTAATGAAAAACTGTTTTTT; cdr3_aa: CASTKGRGNEKLFF
d_call: TRBD1; v_call: TRBV30; j_call: TRBJ1-4; clone_size: .; cdr3_nt: TGTGCCTGGAGTTTGGACAGGGAAGGCCCGCCTACAACTAATGAAAAACTGTTTTTT; cdr3_aa: CAWSLDREGPPTTNEKLFF
d_call: TRBD1; v_call: TRBV6-1; j_call: TRBJ2-7; clone_size: few; cdr3_nt: TGTGCCAGTTTAAAACAGGGGCAATCCTACGAGCAGTACTTC; cdr3_aa: CASLKQGQSYEQYF
d_call: TRBD1; v_call: TRBV5-6; j_call: TRBJ2-1; clone_size: .; cdr3_nt: TGTGCCAGCAGCTTACGAGGGGGCGCAAACAATGAGCAGTTCTTC; cdr3_aa: CASSLRGGANNEQFF
d_call: .; v_call: TRBV6-5; j_call: TRBJ1-1; clone_size: .; cdr3_nt: TGTGCCAGCAAGGGGGTTGATGAGAACACTGAAGCTTTCTTT; cdr3_aa: CASKGVDENTEAFF
d_call: .; v_call: TRBV30; j_call: TRBJ1-3; clone_size: .; cdr3_nt: TGTGCCTGGAGTGTAAGGAGTTCTGGAAACACCATATATTTT; cdr3_aa: CAWSVRSSGNTIYF
d_call: TRBD1; v_call: TRBV6-1; j_call: TRBJ1-5; clone_size: .; cdr3_nt: TGTGCCAGCAGTGAAAGTGGACAGGGGAGTAATCAGCCCCAGCATTTT; cdr3_aa: CASSESGQGSNQPQHF
d_call: .; v_call: TRBV11-2; j_call: TRBJ2-2; clone_size: .; cdr3_nt: TGTGCCAGCAGCCGGACCGGGGGAGGCACCGGGGAGCTGTTTTTT; cdr3_aa: CASSRTGGGTGELFF
d_call: .; v_call: TRBV5-5; j_call: TRBJ1-2; clone_size: .; cdr3_nt: TGTGCCAGCAGCCGGGACTCTGGCTACACCTTC; cdr3_aa: CASSRDSGYTF
d_call: .; v_call: TRBV6-6; j_call: TRBJ2-5; clone_size: .; cdr3_nt: TGTGCCAGCAGGGGTTATCAGGGACTCCAAGAGACCCAGTACTTC; cdr3_aa: CASRGYQGLQETQYF
d_call: .; v_call: TRBV7-2; j_call: TRBJ2-1; clone_size: .; cdr3_nt: TGTGCCAGCAGCTTGAGCGTAGGTGAGCAGTTCTTC; cdr3_aa: CASSLSVGEQFF
d_call: .; v_call: TRBV5-1; j_call: TRBJ2-7; clone_size: .; cdr3_nt: TGCGCCAGCAGCGAGGGTGACAGGAGCTCCTACGAGCAGTACTTC; cdr3_aa: CASSEGDRSSYEQYF
d_call: TRBD1; v_call: TRBV29-1; j_call: TRBJ2-1; clone_size: .; cdr3_nt: TGCAGCGCGCAGGGACAGGTATTACATGAGCAGTTCTTC; cdr3_aa: CSAQGQVLHEQFF
d_call: TRBD1; v_call: TRBV5-5; j_call: TRBJ1-6; clone_size: once; cdr3_nt: TGTGCCAGCAGCTCCCCGGGACAGCATAATTCACCCCTCCACTTT; cdr3_aa: CASSSPGQHNSPLHF
d_call: .; v_call: TRBV9; j_call: TRBJ1-5; clone_size: .; cdr3_nt: TGTGCCAGCAGCGACGGACAGAACAATCAGCCCCAGCATTTT; cdr3_aa: CASSDGQNNQPQHF
d_call: .; v_call: TRBV25-1; j_call: TRBJ2-2; clone_size: .; cdr3_nt: TGTGCCAGCAGTGCAATACAGAACACCGGGGAGCTGTTTTTT; cdr3_aa: CASSAIQNTGELFF
d_call: .; v_call: TRBV10-3; j_call: TRBJ1-4; clone_size: .; cdr3_nt: TGTGCCATCAGCCGATCTCTCCCCGGAGCAATAGGTGAAAAACTGTTTTTT; cdr3_aa: CAISRSLPGAIGEKLFF
d_call: .; v_call: TRBV7-9; j_call: TRBJ2-7; clone_size: .; cdr3_nt: TGTGCCAGCAGCTACGTCAGCTACGAGCAGTACTTC; cdr3_aa: CASSYVSYEQYF
d_call: .; v_call: TRBV28; j_call: TRBJ1-1; clone_size: .; cdr3_nt: TGTGCCAGCTCAGCAGGGACTGAAGCTTTCTTT; cdr3_aa: CASSAGTEAFF
d_call: .; v_call: TRBV6-6; j_call: TRBJ1-6; clone_size: .; cdr3_nt: TGTGCCACACTTAACCTGGACAGTCGAAATTCACCCCTCCACTTT; cdr3_aa: CATLNLDSRNSPLHF
d_call: .; v_call: TRBV19; j_call: TRBJ2-6; clone_size: few; cdr3_nt: TGTGCCAGTAGTACGCAGCGGAGCTCTGGGGCCAACGTCCTGACTTTC; cdr3_aa: CASSTQRSSGANVLTF
d_call: TRBD2; v_call: TRBV5-1; j_call: TRBJ2-7; clone_size: .; cdr3_nt: TGCGCCAGCAGCTTGGCCGGGGGGGACGAGCAGTACTTC; cdr3_aa: CASSLAGGDEQYF
d_call: TRBD1; v_call: TRBV5-1; j_call: TRBJ2-1; clone_size: .; cdr3_nt: TGCGCCAGCAGCTACCGGGACAGGGAGTACAATGAGCAGTTCTTC; cdr3_aa: CASSYRDREYNEQFF
d_call: .; v_call: TRBV5-1; j_call: TRBJ2-2; clone_size: once; cdr3_nt: TGCGCCAGCAGCGGAGACACCGGGGAGCTGTTTTTT; cdr3_aa: CASSGDTGELFF
d_call: .; v_call: TRBV5-1; j_call: TRBJ2-5; clone_size: once; cdr3_nt: TGCGCCAGCAGCTTGGGGGGGGGCTCTTCGAAAGAGACCCAGTACTTC; cdr3_aa: CASSLGGGSSKETQYF
d_call: .; v_call: TRBV27; j_call: TRBJ1-1; clone_size: .; cdr3_nt: TGTGCCAGCAGTAGCCGCGGGGACACTGAAGCTTTCTTT; cdr3_aa: CASSSRGDTEAFF
d_call: .; v_call: TRBV4-2; j_call: TRBJ2-1; clone_size: .; cdr3_nt: TGTGCCAGCAGCCGTTTAATAGGGGAGGTTGAGCAGTTCTTC; cdr3_aa: CASSRLIGEVEQFF
d_call: TRBD1; v_call: TRBV2; j_call: TRBJ2-3; clone_size: .; cdr3_nt: TGTGCCAGCAGTGGGACAGGGGGAACAGATACGCAGTATTTT; cdr3_aa: CASSGTGGTDTQYF